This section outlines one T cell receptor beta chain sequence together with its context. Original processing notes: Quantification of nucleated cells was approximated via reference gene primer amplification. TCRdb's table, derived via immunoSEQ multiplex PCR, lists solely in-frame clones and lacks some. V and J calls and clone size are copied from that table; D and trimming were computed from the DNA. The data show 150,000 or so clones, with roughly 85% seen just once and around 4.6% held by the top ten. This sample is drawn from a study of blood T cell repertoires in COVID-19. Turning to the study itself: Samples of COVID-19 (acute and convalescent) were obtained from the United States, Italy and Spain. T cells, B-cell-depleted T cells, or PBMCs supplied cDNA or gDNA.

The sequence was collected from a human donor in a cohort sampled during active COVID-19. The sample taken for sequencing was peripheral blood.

The CDR3 DNA sequence: TGTGCCAGCAGCGTAGACAGGGCAGGGGGCACTGAAGCTTTCTTT. Its protein is CASSVDRAGGTEAFF. The chain has TRBV9 and TRBJ1-1; 7 positions agree with TRBD1. V dropped 0 bases and J dropped 4; count of bases not matched to a gene: 6. The CDR3 loop spans 15 amino acids. Germline values: CDR1 SGDLS, CDR2 YYNGEE.